A selection of T cell receptor beta chains follows, all from one sample in a study of T cell responses to AZD1222 COVID-19 vaccine. TCRdb keeps only in-frame clones here, not all; method: immunoSEQ multiplex PCR. Of 100,000 to 150,000 clones listed, approximately 88% are singletons. The input for sequencing was peripheral blood, taken on day 0 of AZD1222 vaccination. These TCRs come from an adult in good health. Each CDR3 is given with its conserved first and last residue. A D gene is named only where the DNA matches it firmly. Clone size is shown for a subset of rows, as once, few, many or a class of expanded clone.

TRBJ2-7 TRBV29-1 once TRBD2 CSVDASGRYEQYF TGCAGCGTTGATGCTAGCGGGAGGTACGAGCAGTACTTC
TRBJ2-7 TRBV4-1 once TRBD1 CASSQVPGQGYEQYF TGCGCCAGCAGCCAGGTTCCGGGACAGGGCTACGAGCAGTACTTC
TRBJ1-6 TRBV5-1 once TRBD1 CASSTVTGANSPLHF TGCGCCAGCAGCACCGTGACAGGGGCCAATTCACCCCTCCACTTT
TRBJ1-3 TRBV9 NA NA CASSARNVGNTIYF TGTGCCAGCAGCGCCCGGAACGTTGGAAACACCATATATTTT
TRBJ1-5 TRBV20-1 NA NA CSASQGDGNQPQHF TGCAGTGCTAGTCAGGGAGATGGCAATCAGCCCCAGCATTTT
TRBJ1-5 TRBV6-5 NA TRBD1 CASSRGQGVNQPQHF TGTGCCAGCAGCCGGGGACAGGGGGTCAATCAGCCCCAGCATTTT
TRBJ1-2 TRBV5-1 NA NA CASSLDRAAPLNYGYTF TGCGCCAGCAGCTTGGACAGGGCCGCACCACTTAACTATGGCTACACCTTC
TRBJ2-2 TRBV5-4 once NA CASSTQQGSAGELFF TGTGCCAGCAGCACACAGCAGGGATCCGCCGGGGAGCTGTTTTTT
TRBJ1-4 TRBV11-2 NA NA CASSPEGSTNEKLFF TGTGCCAGCAGCCCGGAGGGATCAACTAATGAAAAACTGTTTTTT
TRBJ2-3 TRBV2 NA NA CASSGDFVGGTDTQYF TGTGCCAGCAGTGGGGACTTCGTGGGCGGCACAGATACGCAGTATTTT
TRBJ1-3 TRBV2 few TRBD1 CASSSQGVPGNTIYF TGTGCCAGCAGTAGTCAGGGGGTCCCTGGAAACACCATATATTTT
TRBJ1-4 TRBV7-2 NA NA CASSRRGVEKLFF TGTGCCAGCAGCCGCCGGGGGGTTGAAAAACTGTTTTTT
TRBJ2-5 TRBV7-2 NA NA CASSLGGAGETQYF TGTGCCAGCAGCTTAGGCGGGGCGGGAGAGACCCAGTACTTC
TRBJ1-6 TRBV25-1 once TRBD1 CASSEDRAAYNSPLHF TGTGCCAGCAGTGAAGACAGGGCCGCCTATAATTCACCCCTCCACTTT
TRBJ1-1 TRBV2 NA TRBD1 CAKNRGMNTEAFF TGTGCCAAAAACAGGGGAATGAACACTGAAGCTTTCTTT
TRBJ2-6 TRBV7-9 NA NA CASSSSGANVLTF TGTGCCAGCAGCTCCTCTGGGGCCAACGTCCTGACTTTC
TRBJ2-2 TRBV11-2 NA NA CASSSGFGTGTGELFF TGTGCCAGCAGCTCCGGCTTTGGTACCGGGACCGGGGAGCTGTTTTTT
TRBJ2-7 TRBV5-4 NA NA CASSSRLEAYEQYF TGTGCCAGCAGCTCAAGGTTGGAGGCCTACGAGCAGTACTTC
TRBJ1-5 TRBV6-2/TRBV6-3 NA NA CASSYGGSNQPQHF TGTGCCAGCAGTTACGGTGGGAGCAATCAGCCCCAGCATTTT
TRBJ2-7 TRBV3-1/TRBV3-2 NA NA CASSGGPGSYEQYF TGTGCCAGCAGTGGAGGTCCGGGCTCCTACGAGCAGTACTTC
TRBJ2-6 TRBV7-3 NA NA CASSSWGSSGANVLTF TGTGCCAGCAGCTCGTGGGGATCGTCTGGGGCCAACGTCCTGACTTTC
TRBJ2-1 TRBV28 NA NA CASSVGLRNEQFF TGTGCCAGCAGTGTCGGACTCCGGAATGAGCAGTTCTTC
TRBJ2-1 TRBV11-2 NA NA CASSLAPSSYNEQFF TGTGCCAGCAGCTTAGCTCCTAGTTCCTACAATGAGCAGTTCTTC
TRBJ2-7 TRBV28 NA TRBD2 CASSRGGSTYEQYF TGTGCCAGCAGTCGCGGGGGGTCGACCTACGAGCAGTACTTC
TRBJ2-2 TRBV28 NA TRBD2 CASSLERGYTGELFF TGTGCCAGCAGTTTGGAGCGGGGGTACACCGGGGAGCTGTTTTTT
TRBJ2-2 TRBV6-5 once NA CASSYRATTNTGELFF TGTGCCAGCAGTTACCGTGCAACCACGAACACCGGGGAGCTGTTTTTT
TRBJ2-3 TRBV7-6 NA NA CASSSGQGTDTQYF TGTGCCAGCAGCTCGGGACAAGGCACAGATACGCAGTATTTT
TRBJ1-6 TRBV27 NA NA CASSLRGRQDSPLHF TGTGCCAGCAGTTTAAGGGGTAGGCAGGATTCACCCCTCCACTTT
TRBJ1-2 TRBV5-6 NA NA CASSFTQNYGYTF TGTGCCAGCAGCTTCACACAAAACTATGGCTACACCTTC
TRBJ1-2 TRBV11-2 NA NA CASSLVAPGNYGYTF TGTGCCAGCAGCTTAGTTGCCCCGGGGAACTATGGCTACACCTTC
TRBJ2-2 TRBV19 NA NA CASSLSGVGQLTGELFF TGTGCCAGTAGTCTCTCGGGGGTAGGGCAGCTCACCGGGGAGCTGTTTTTT
TRBJ2-2 TRBV6-2/TRBV6-3 NA TRBD1 CASSYPTGHTGELFF TGTGCCAGCAGTTACCCGACAGGGCACACCGGGGAGCTGTTTTTT